This TCR beta chain derives from a study of blood T cell repertoires in COVID-19. At the level of the study: The United States, Italy and Spain supplied acute and convalescent COVID-19 samples. PBMCs, B-cell-depleted T cells, or T cells were the source of the cDNA or gDNA that made up the material.

The count of this clone is one. At one end, the junction sequence differs from germline, possibly due to a read error. Method: immunoSEQ multiplex PCR; TCRdb's copy keeps in-frame clones and lacks some. The table shows approximately 220,000 clones, with around 85% occurring only once. The CDR3 is 13 residues long. Germline CDR1 reads MNHEY; CDR2 reads SVGAGI. Enrolled through a virtual design, the participants were between about 18 and 89 years of age and came from about two dozen US areas. Clinical history reported by participants formed the basis on which cohorts were assigned. The genes are TRBV6-5 and TRBJ1-2, with TRBD1 as a possible D gene (6 bases). This receptor was taken from a man in his forties or fifties who had recovered from COVID-19. Source material: PBMCs or T cells enriched from blood (not recorded which). The CDR3 DNA reads as TGTGCCAGCAGTACTCAAGGGAGGGGGACTCCCTTTTTC. Translating it yields CASSTQGRGTPFF.